This T cell receptor (beta chain) was documented in a study of cytomegalovirus exposure and HLA in healthy donors. In the case of this clone: The antigen is unknown.

Trimming took 2 bases from V and 1 from J; bases not matched to a gene: 12. From germline, CDR1 is SGHNT and CDR2 YYREEE (reference sequence). CDR3 length: 18 residues. Whole-study results and caveats: Researchers reported that three CMV-associated chains were confirmed in vitro as CMV antigen-specific. Researchers reported in a later analysis that a missense DCLRE1C variant was tied to TCR beta V- and J-gene trimming.

The PCR contained 60 Vbeta and 13 Jbeta primers. The assay was immunoSEQ multiplex PCR, and TCRdb's table has in-frame clones only and misses some. This sample has roughly 170,000 clones, with 80% found just once. The chain recombines TRBV5-4 with TRBJ2-3; TRBD2 matches 8 bases. This TCR derives from a woman in her forties or fifties in good health and CMV-seropositive. Input material: PBMCs. The CDR3 region has the DNA TGTGCCAGCAGCTTCTGGCGGGGGGTAATAGGACGCACAGATACGCAGTATTTT. It translates to CASSFWRGVIGRTDTQYF.